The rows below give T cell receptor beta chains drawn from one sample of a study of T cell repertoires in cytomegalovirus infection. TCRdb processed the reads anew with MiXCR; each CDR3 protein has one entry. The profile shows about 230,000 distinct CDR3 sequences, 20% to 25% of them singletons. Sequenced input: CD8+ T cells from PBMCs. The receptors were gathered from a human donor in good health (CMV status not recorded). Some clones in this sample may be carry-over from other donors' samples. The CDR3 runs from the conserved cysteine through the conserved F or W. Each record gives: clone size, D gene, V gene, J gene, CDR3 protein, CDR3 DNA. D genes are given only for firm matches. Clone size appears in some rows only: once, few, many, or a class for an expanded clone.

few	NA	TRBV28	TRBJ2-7	CASSSSAGAGEQYF	TGTGCCAGCAGCTCCTCTGCGGGGGCAGGAGAGCAGTACTTC
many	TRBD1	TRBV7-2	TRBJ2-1	CASSVTGVEQFF	TGTGCCAGCAGCGTTACAGGGGTTGAGCAGTTCTTC
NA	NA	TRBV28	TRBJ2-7	CASSLSRVHHEQYF	TGTGCCAGCAGTTTGTCCAGGGTTCACCACGAGCAGTACTTC
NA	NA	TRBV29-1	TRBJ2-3	CSVDPDTKPSTDTQYF	TGCAGCGTTGACCCAGACACGAAACCTAGCACAGATACGCAGTATTTT
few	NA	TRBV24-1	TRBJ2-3	CATSARETLPTDTQYF	TGTGCCACCAGTGCCCGGGAAACCCTACCCACAGATACGCAGTATTTT
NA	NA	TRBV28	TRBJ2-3	CASSLTQGPGDTQYF	TGTGCCAGCAGTTTGACCCAGGGGCCCGGAGATACGCAGTATTTT
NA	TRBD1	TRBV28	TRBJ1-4	CASRVTGAREKLFF	TGTGCCAGCAGGGTGACAGGGGCAAGAGAAAAACTGTTTTTT
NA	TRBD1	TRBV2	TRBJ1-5	CASGRTGGALNQPQHF	TGTGCCAGCGGCCGGACAGGGGGAGCACTTAATCAGCCCCAGCATTTT
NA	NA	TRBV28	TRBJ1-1	CASSPAGQNTEAFF	TGTGCCAGCAGCCCTGCGGGTCAGAACACTGAAGCTTTCTTT
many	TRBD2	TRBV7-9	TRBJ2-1	CAIETSGGLSYNEQFF	TGTGCCATCGAGACTAGCGGGGGCCTTTCCTACAATGAGCAGTTCTTC
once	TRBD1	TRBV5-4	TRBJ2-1	CASSFGQGSPTYNEQFF	TGTGCCAGCAGCTTCGGACAGGGGAGCCCTACCTACAATGAGCAGTTCTTC
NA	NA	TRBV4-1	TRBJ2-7	CASSLLGAGAYEQYF	TGCGCCAGCAGCCTTCTGGGGGCAGGGGCCTACGAGCAGTACTTC
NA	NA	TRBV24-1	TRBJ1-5	CATSDPGTPQHF	TGTGCCACCAGTGATCCGGGAACTCCCCAGCATTTT
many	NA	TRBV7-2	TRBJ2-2	CASSWAPMNTGELFF	TGTGCCAGCAGCTGGGCCCCGATGAACACCGGGGAGCTGTTTTTT
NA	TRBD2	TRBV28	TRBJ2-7	CASSLLTGLAGESYEQYF	TGTGCCAGCAGTTTACTCACGGGACTAGCGGGGGAATCCTACGAGCAGTACTTC
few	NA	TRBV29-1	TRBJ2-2	CSVWVGELFF	TGCAGCGTTTGGGTCGGGGAGCTGTTTTTT
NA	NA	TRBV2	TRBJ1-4	CASSDTSTNEKLFF	TGTGCCAGCAGTGACACCTCAACTAATGAAAAACTGTTTTTT
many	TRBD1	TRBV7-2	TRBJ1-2	CASSLDQTGWYGYTF	TGTGCCAGCAGCTTGGATCAGACAGGGTGGTATGGCTACACCTTC
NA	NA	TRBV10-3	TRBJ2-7	CAIGEGYSYEQYF	TGTGCCATCGGAGAGGGATACTCCTACGAGCAGTACTTC
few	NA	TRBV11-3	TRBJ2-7	CASSPRAGHEQYF	TGTGCCAGCAGCCCGAGGGCGGGCCACGAGCAGTACTTC
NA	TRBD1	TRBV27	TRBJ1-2	CASSQGGQSYGYTF	TGTGCCAGCAGTCAAGGGGGACAGAGCTATGGCTACACCTTC
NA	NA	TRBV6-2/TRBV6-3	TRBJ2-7	CASSTPPYEQYF	TGTGCCAGCAGTACCCCTCCCTACGAGCAGTACTTC
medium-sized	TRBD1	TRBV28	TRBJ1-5	CASRSGQGYQPQHF	TGTGCCAGCAGATCGGGACAGGGTTATCAGCCCCAGCATTTT
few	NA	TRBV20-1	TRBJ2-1	CSASSGLPNNEQFF	TGCAGTGCTAGTAGCGGACTACCCAACAATGAGCAGTTCTTC
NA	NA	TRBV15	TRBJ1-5	CATSRDAGSQPQHF	TGTGCCACCAGCAGAGATGCGGGTTCTCAGCCCCAGCATTTT
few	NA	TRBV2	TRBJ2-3	CASRTDTQYF	TGTGCCAGTCGGACAGATACGCAGTATTTT
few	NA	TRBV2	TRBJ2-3	CASKSTGTMRGDTQYF	TGTGCCAGCAAATCAACCGGGACCATGCGAGGAGATACGCAGTATTTT
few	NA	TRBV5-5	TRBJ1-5	CASRPGVGNQPQHF	TGTGCCAGCCGCCCGGGGGTTGGTAATCAGCCCCAGCATTTT